One and the same sample provided the 18 T cell receptor beta chains below, sequenced in a study of T-cell memory formation after mild COVID-19. From the 5' RACE reads, TCRdb called clonotypes with MiXCR, one entry per CDR3 protein. The sample yields about 560,000 distinct CDR3 sequences, roughly 17% seen once. The sequenced sample consisted of PBMCs or a T cell subset sorted from them (not recorded which). All receptors come from an adult woman who had mild COVID-19 (a few samples of this study predate the infection). Cell type and time point are not known.

The chain couples TRBV2 to TRBJ2-7; D unclear. The CDR3 is made up of 11 amino acids. V lost 7 bases and J lost 3, with 7 bases in between. The germline V gene has CDR1 SNHLY and CDR2 FYNNEI. In DNA, the CDR3 is TGTGCCAGCAAGGAGAGCTACGAGCAGTACTTC. Translating gives CASKESYEQYF.

This clonotype was observed many times. This chain links TRBV7-2 with TRBJ2-7, with D perhaps TRBD2 (5 bases). This CDR3 spans 14 amino acids. Germline CDR1 SGHTA, CDR2 FQGNSA. With 2 bases removed from V and 1 base from J, the gap between germline ends came to 9 bases. CDR3 residues: CASSLPSSSYEQYF. The CDR3, as DNA: TGTGCCAGCAGCTTACCTAGCAGTTCCTACGAGCAGTACTTC. The full variable domain, rest sourced from reference TRBV7-2 and TRBJ2-7, is GAGVSQSPSNKVTEKGKDVELRCDPISGHTALYWYRQSLGQGLEFLIYFQGNSAPDKSGLPSDRFSAERTGGSVSTLTIQRTQQEDSAVYLCASSLPSSSYEQYFGPGTRLTVT.

The chain links TRBV9 to TRBJ2-5; a weak D match, TRBD2 (5 bases). The V gene's germline CDR1 is SGDLS and CDR2 YYNGEE. With 0 bases removed from V and 2 bases from J, the gap between germline ends came to 8 bases. The CDR3 loop spans 14 amino acids. CDR3 protein: CASSVDGEQETQYF. The CDR3 DNA sequence: TGTGCCAGCAGCGTAGACGGGGAACAAGAGACCCAGTACTTC.

The V call is TRBV11-2, the J call TRBJ2-3; TRBD2 agrees at 7 bases. Germline CDR1 is SGHAT and CDR2 is FQNNGV. J gave up 5 bases and V 4 bases, and 9 bases lay outside the gene matches. The CDR3 extends over 15 amino acids. In DNA, the CDR3 is TGTGCCAGCAGCTCTGCGGGAGTTCACATAGATACGCAGTATTTT. Translated, it gives CASSSAGVHIDTQYF.

V gene TRBV6-6 combines with J gene TRBJ1-4; D ambiguous. Trimming took off 2 bases at V and 5 bases at J, with 6 bases between the two ends. This CDR3 contains 13 residues. Germline CDR1 MNHNY, CDR2 SVGAGI (reference sequence). As DNA, the CDR3 is TGTGCCAGCAGTTACGTGGCAAATGAAAAACTGTTTTTT. Amino acid sequence: CASSYVANEKLFF.

The chain uses TRBV27 and TRBJ1-2, with D possibly matching TRBD1 (6 bases). The CDR3 covers 15 residues. The ends were cut back, 4 bases at V and 8 bases at J, with 20 bases in the middle. Germline V gene sequence: CDR1 MNHEY, CDR2 SMNVEV (reference sequence). CDR3 region: CASSSSQQGWWGYTF. CDR3 bases: TGTGCCAGCAGTTCATCACAACAGGGTTGGTGGGGCTACACCTTC.

This chain uses TRBV4-1 with TRBJ1-5; D is undetermined. The length of the CDR3 is 15 residues. CDR1 MGHRA and CDR2 YSYEKL come from the germline V gene. V lost 1 base to trimming and J lost 1 base, with 8 bases between them. In DNA, the CDR3 is TGCGCCAGCAGCCAAGCAGTCCCCAGCAATCAGCCCCAGCATTTT. This encodes CASSQAVPSNQPQHF.

The chain uses TRBV9 and TRBJ2-3; 10 bases align to TRBD2. CDR3 length: 17 amino acids. The germline gives CDR1 SGDLS, CDR2 YYNGEE. The V gene end was trimmed by 1 base and the J gene end by 3 bases; junction bases not matched to a gene: 8. The CDR3 region has the DNA TGTGCCAGCAGCGTACGTCCACTAGCGGGGATTACAGATACGCAGTATTTT. This encodes CASSVRPLAGITDTQYF.

The chain combines TRBV5-1 with TRBJ2-7; TRBD1 is a possible D gene (6 bases). Per the germline V gene, CDR1 is SGHRS and CDR2 is YFSETQ. V lost 4 bases, J lost 4 bases, and 18 bases lay in between. The CDR3 is 15 residues long. The CDR3 bases are TGCGCCAGCAGCCTGCGACCGGACAGAGAATACGAGCAGTACTTC. Translating it yields CASSLRPDREYEQYF.

This clonotype has more than one count but fewer than ten. The gene calls are TRBV6-1 and TRBJ2-7; D is perhaps TRBD2 (6 bases). The CDR3 extends over 14 amino acids. Germline V gene sequence: CDR1 MNHNS, CDR2 SASEGT. Trimming stripped 4 bases from V and 3 bases from J, with 13 bases between. CDR3 DNA: TGTGCCAGCAGTGCCCCGACTAGAGACTACGAGCAGTACTTC. This sequence encodes CASSAPTRDYEQYF.

As DNA, the CDR3 is TGCAGCGTCCGGGACTTTTCGAGCTCCTACGAGCAGTACTTC. This gives the protein CSVRDFSSSYEQYF. V usage is TRBV29-1 and J usage is TRBJ2-7; D might be TRBD2 (6 bases). Germline CDR1 is SQVTM and CDR2 is ANQGSEA. Trimming pared 6 bases from V and 0 bases from J, leaving 15 bases between. The CDR3 is 14 residues long.

This sequence joins TRBV9 and TRBJ2-3; 9 bases align to TRBD2. J lost 2 bases, V lost 7 bases, and 5 bases had no gene match. The length of the CDR3 is 14 residues. Germline lookup yields CDR1 SGDLS and CDR2 YYNGEE. Here the CDR3 reads CASGGGAATDTQYF. CDR3 sequence (DNA): TGTGCCAGCGGCGGGGGGGCCGCCACAGATACGCAGTATTTT.

The V gene is TRBV9, the J gene TRBJ1-2, with 10 bases that match TRBD1. The CDR3 totals 15 residues. V was clipped by 2 bases and J by 2 bases; unmatched bases: 3. CDR1 and CDR2 from the germline V gene are SGDLS and YYNGEE. CDR3 nucleotide sequence: TGTGCCAGCAGCGTGGGACAGGGGTCGAACTATGGCTACACCTTC. Its protein is CASSVGQGSNYGYTF.

This clonotype has more than one count but fewer than ten. In DNA form, the CDR3 reads TGCGCCAGCAGCTCGACCGGGGAATCTAACTATGGCTACACCTTC. This encodes CASSSTGESNYGYTF. This chain links TRBV5-1 with TRBJ1-2; no clear D. The CDR3 is 15 residues long. V lost 3 bases, J lost 0 bases, and 12 bases lay in between. Germline values: CDR1 SGHRS, CDR2 YFSETQ.

V gene TRBV12-3 or TRBV12-4 combines with J gene TRBJ1-1; possible D gene TRBD1, 6 bases. This CDR3 comprises 15 residues. V lost 1 base and J 3 bases, leaving 12 bases between the germline ends. In DNA form, the CDR3 reads TGTGCCAGCAGTTTAGAGGGGGGGCTAGACACTGAAGCTTTCTTT. This translates into CASSLEGGLDTEAFF.

This clonotype was recorded once. Germline is not matched at one junction end, which may reflect a read error. The genes are TRBV7-8 and TRBJ1-1, with a tentative D call TRBD1 (5 bases). The CDR3 contains 14 residues. Germline-derived CDR1 and CDR2 are SGHVS and FQNEAQ. The CDR3 region has the DNA TGTGCCAGCACCTTAAGGGGTACCGACACTGAAGCTTTCTTT. As protein: CASTLRGTDTEAFF.

This clonotype came up a few times. This rearrangement joins TRBV7-2 to TRBJ2-3; D possibly corresponds to TRBD2 (6 bases). Germline lookup yields CDR1 SGHTA and CDR2 FQGNSA. Trimming cost V 2 bases and J 6 bases, with 24 bases left between them. The CDR3 loop spans 18 amino acids. CDR3 coding DNA: TGTGCCAGCAGCTTAAGAGCGGGCGCAACGTCCAGGGCGGATACGCAGTATTTT. This encodes CASSLRAGATSRADTQYF.

The genes are TRBV7-2 and TRBJ2-7, with D perhaps matching TRBD2 (7 bases). V was trimmed by 3 bases and J by 3 bases, leaving 15 bases between them. Germline V lookup: CDR1 SGHTA, CDR2 FQGNSA. CDR3 length: 15 residues. This CDR3 is CASSLSGGAGYEQYF. CDR3 DNA: TGTGCCAGCAGCTTGTCGGGGGGCGCGGGCTACGAGCAGTACTTC.